A selection of T cell receptor beta chains follows, all from one sample in a study of cytomegalovirus exposure and HLA in healthy donors. The assay was immunoSEQ multiplex PCR, and TCRdb's table has in-frame clones only and misses some. The sample lists some 93,000 clones, around a tenth occurring once. What was sequenced was PBMCs. These receptor sequences come from a man aged 50 to 60 in good health and CMV-seropositive. The CDR3 runs from the conserved cysteine through the conserved F or W. The order of the fields is clone size, D gene, J gene, V gene, CDR3 DNA, CDR3 protein. D genes are given only for firm matches. The size field is filled for only some rows; it gives once, few, many or a size class.

clone_size: .
d_call: .
j_call: TRBJ1-1
v_call: TRBV12-5
cdr3_nt: TGTGCTAGTGGTTTGGTTGGAGAGAACACTGAAGCTTTCTTT
cdr3_aa: CASGLVGENTEAFF

clone_size: few
d_call: .
j_call: TRBJ1-6
v_call: TRBV6-1
cdr3_nt: TGTGCCAGCAGGGACAGCCAAAATTCACCCCTCCACTTT
cdr3_aa: CASRDSQNSPLHF

clone_size: few
d_call: TRBD2
j_call: TRBJ2-1
v_call: TRBV5-5
cdr3_nt: TGTGCCAGCAGCTTTCTAGCGGGTCCCTACAATGAGCAGTTCTTC
cdr3_aa: CASSFLAGPYNEQFF

clone_size: .
d_call: TRBD1
j_call: TRBJ2-5
v_call: TRBV13
cdr3_nt: TGTGCCAGCAGCCCAGACAGGGCGGAGACCCAGTACTTC
cdr3_aa: CASSPDRAETQYF

clone_size: few
d_call: .
j_call: TRBJ2-7
v_call: TRBV5-6
cdr3_nt: TGTGCCAGCAGCTTTTCGGGGTCCTACGAGCAGTACTTC
cdr3_aa: CASSFSGSYEQYF

clone_size: .
d_call: TRBD1
j_call: TRBJ2-7
v_call: TRBV18
cdr3_nt: TGTGCCAGCTCACCTTTCGGGACAGGGGAGTACGAGCAGTACTTC
cdr3_aa: CASSPFGTGEYEQYF

clone_size: few
d_call: TRBD1
j_call: TRBJ2-5
v_call: TRBV11-1
cdr3_nt: TGTGCCAGCAGCTTAGGGGGACAGACGATGGAGACCCAGTACTTC
cdr3_aa: CASSLGGQTMETQYF

clone_size: few
d_call: .
j_call: TRBJ2-6
v_call: TRBV5-1
cdr3_nt: TGCGCCAGCAGCACCGGACACAACTCTGGGGCCAACGTCCTGACTTTC
cdr3_aa: CASSTGHNSGANVLTF

clone_size: .
d_call: .
j_call: TRBJ1-5
v_call: TRBV6-5
cdr3_nt: TGTGCCAGCAGTTACCCCTTTCGGGGTAGCAATCAGCCCCAGCATTTT
cdr3_aa: CASSYPFRGSNQPQHF

clone_size: many
d_call: TRBD1
j_call: TRBJ2-2
v_call: TRBV6-6
cdr3_nt: TGTGCCAGCAGTTACCCCACAGGGGACAGTGGCGGGGAGCTGTTTTTT
cdr3_aa: CASSYPTGDSGGELFF

clone_size: .
d_call: .
j_call: TRBJ1-5
v_call: TRBV7-8
cdr3_nt: TGTGCCAGCAGTCCACAGGAGGGGTTCAGGGGCAATCAGCCCCAGCATTTT
cdr3_aa: CASSPQEGFRGNQPQHF

clone_size: .
d_call: TRBD1
j_call: TRBJ1-5
v_call: TRBV6-6
cdr3_nt: TGTGCCAGCAGTTACTACGGGACAGGCGATAATCAGCCCCAGCATTTT
cdr3_aa: CASSYYGTGDNQPQHF

clone_size: .
d_call: .
j_call: TRBJ2-1
v_call: TRBV5-1
cdr3_nt: TGCGCCAGCACCCAAGGGGGAGGGCCGAATGAGCAGTTCTTC
cdr3_aa: CASTQGGGPNEQFF

clone_size: few
d_call: TRBD2
j_call: TRBJ2-1
v_call: TRBV19
cdr3_nt: TGTGCCAGTAGATCCGGGACTAGCGGGTATTACAATGAGCAGTTCTTC
cdr3_aa: CASRSGTSGYYNEQFF

clone_size: few
d_call: TRBD1
j_call: TRBJ1-2
v_call: TRBV15
cdr3_nt: TGTGCCACCAGCACCTGGACAGGGGGGATCTATGGCTACACCTTC
cdr3_aa: CATSTWTGGIYGYTF

clone_size: few
d_call: TRBD2
j_call: TRBJ2-5
v_call: TRBV5-1
cdr3_nt: TGCGCCAGCGGATTAGCGGGAGGACAGGAGACCCAGTACTTC
cdr3_aa: CASGLAGGQETQYF

clone_size: few
d_call: TRBD1
j_call: TRBJ2-2
v_call: TRBV2
cdr3_nt: TGTGCCACCCGGACAGGGTTGGACACCGGGGAGCTGTTTTTT
cdr3_aa: CATRTGLDTGELFF

clone_size: .
d_call: TRBD2
j_call: TRBJ2-1
v_call: TRBV19
cdr3_nt: TGTGCCAGTAGTCCCCGGGAGGACGGTGAGCAGTTCTTC
cdr3_aa: CASSPREDGEQFF

clone_size: .
d_call: TRBD2
j_call: TRBJ2-7
v_call: TRBV4-1
cdr3_nt: TGCGCCAGCAGCCAAGATCCAACGGGAGGGCCTTACGAGCAGTACTTC
cdr3_aa: CASSQDPTGGPYEQYF

clone_size: .
d_call: .
j_call: TRBJ1-1
v_call: TRBV30
cdr3_nt: TGTGCCTGGCAGGACTTGAACACTGAAGCTTTCTTT
cdr3_aa: CAWQDLNTEAFF

clone_size: few
d_call: TRBD1
j_call: TRBJ2-7
v_call: TRBV6-1
cdr3_nt: TGTGCCACCTTAGGACAGGTTAGCTACGAGCAGTACTTC
cdr3_aa: CATLGQVSYEQYF